The rows below give T cell receptor beta chains drawn from one sample of a study of T cell clonotyping in hematopoietic cell transplantation. The repertoire was sequenced with immunoSEQ multiplex PCR; TCRdb's copy has only in-frame clones and lacks some. Here the sample spans some 6,500 clones, around nine tenths being singletons. The source material was PBMCs, sampled 100 days after allogeneic stem cell transplant. These receptors came from a male patient aged 45-59 years who had an allogeneic stem cell transplant from a related donor, so the T cells may come from the graft donor. Some clones in this sample may be carry-over from other donors' samples. Each CDR3 is given with its conserved first and last residue. Fields, in order: J gene, clone size, D gene, V gene, CDR3 DNA, CDR3 protein. A D gene is named only where the DNA matches it firmly. The listing skips clone size in some rows; elsewhere it reads once, few, many or a size class.

TRBJ1-2	-	-	TRBV19	TGTGCCAGTAGTATACAGGCCCTCCACTATGGCTACACCTTC	CASSIQALHYGYTF
TRBJ1-2	-	-	TRBV5-6	TGTGCCAGCAGCTTGGAGGGGCGGCAGGTCTATGGCTACACCTTC	CASSLEGRQVYGYTF
TRBJ1-2	-	TRBD1	TRBV5-4	TGTGCCAGCAGCCCCCTGGACAGGGCGGCCTATGGCTACACCTTC	CASSPLDRAAYGYTF
TRBJ2-7	-	TRBD2	TRBV6-1	TGTGCCACCATACCGGGACTAGCGGGAACCTACGAGCAGTACTTC	CATIPGLAGTYEQYF
TRBJ2-1	-	-	TRBV10-1	TGCGCCAGCAGTGAGTCGGTGACCGTCTCCTACAATGAGCAGTTCTTC	CASSESVTVSYNEQFF
TRBJ2-7	once	TRBD2	TRBV29-1	TGCAGCGTGGGGGGGGAAGTCGAGCAGTACTTC	CSVGGEVEQYF
TRBJ1-2	-	TRBD1	TRBV5-5	TGTGCCAGCAGCTTACGAACAGGGGGCGTCTATGGCTACACCTTC	CASSLRTGGVYGYTF
TRBJ2-1	-	TRBD2	TRBV4-3	TGCGCCAGCAGCCAAGATCCGGGACTAGCGTCCTACAATGAGCAGTTCTTC	CASSQDPGLASYNEQFF
TRBJ1-1	-	-	TRBV7-1	TGTGCCAGCAGCAGAAACACTGAAGCTTTCTTT	CASSRNTEAFF
TRBJ1-2	-	-	TRBV6-5	TGTGCCAGCAGTTACCGGGCTAACTATGGCTACACCTTC	CASSYRANYGYTF
TRBJ2-7	once	-	TRBV7-2	TGTGCCAGCAGCTTCCGCCTCGGCGAGCAGTACTTC	CASSFRLGEQYF
TRBJ2-7	-	-	TRBV6-1	TGTGCCACAGGACGCGGGAACGAGCAGTACTTC	CATGRGNEQYF
TRBJ1-1	-	-	TRBV10-1	TGCGCCAGCAGTGAATCTTCAGGGAACACTGAAGCTTTCTTT	CASSESSGNTEAFF
TRBJ2-6	-	-	TRBV30	TGTGCCTGGACCCCGCTAGGGGCCAACGTCCTGACTTTC	CAWTPLGANVLTF
TRBJ2-2	-	TRBD2	TRBV7-8	TGTGCCAGCAGCCCTCGGGAGGGCGGGGAAAACACCGGGGAGCTGTTTTTT	CASSPREGGENTGELFF
TRBJ1-4	-	-	TRBV4-3	TGCGCCAGCAGCCAAGAGGCCATAGCTAATGAAAAACTGTTTTTT	CASSQEAIANEKLFF
TRBJ2-5	-	TRBD2	TRBV30	TGTGCCTGGGGGCCGGGACTAGGGGTTTGGGAGACCCAGTACTTC	CAWGPGLGVWETQYF
TRBJ1-1	-	-	TRBV30	TGTGCCTGGGCCACAGTAACTGAAGCTTTCTTT	CAWATVTEAFF
TRBJ1-1	-	-	TRBV7-2	TGTGCCAGCAGCTTAGGGGGGGCTGGGACCACTGAAGCTTTCTTT	CASSLGGAGTTEAFF
TRBJ2-2	-	-	TRBV4-1	TGCGCCAGCTCCCTAGCCCAGGCCGGAACCGGGGAGCTGTTTTTT	CASSLAQAGTGELFF
TRBJ1-1	few	-	TRBV30	TGTGCATGGAGTGTGGGATCGGGCACTGAAGCTTTCTTT	CAWSVGSGTEAFF